These 19 T cell receptor beta chains originate from one sample sequenced in a study of blood T cell repertoires in COVID-19. Clones were sequenced by immunoSEQ multiplex PCR, and TCRdb holds only the in-frame ones, with some missing. This table holds fewer than 350,000 clones, around four fifths found once. Sequenced: peripheral blood. These receptors were collected from a woman between 50 and 59 years old with active or convalescent COVID-19.

The J gene is TRBJ1-6, the V gene TRBV19, with D perhaps matching TRBD1 (5 bases). CDR1 LNHDA and CDR2 SQIVND come from the germline V gene (reference sequence). V shed 3 bases and J shed 4 bases, with 7 bases lying between them. The CDR3 runs to 14 residues. The CDR3 reads CASSMYRYNSPLHF. As DNA, the CDR3 is TGTGCCAGTAGTATGTACAGGTATAATTCACCCCTCCACTTT.

This chain connects TRBV3-1 (or the pseudogene TRBV3-2) to TRBJ2-5; D is undetermined. CDR3 size: 13 residues. Germline lookup yields CDR1 LGHDT and CDR2 YNNKEL (reference sequence). V lost 0 bases, J lost 3 bases, and 5 bases lay in between. In nucleotides, the CDR3 is TGTGCCAGCAGCCAAGAACTAAAAGAGACCCAGTACTTC. Translation: CASSQELKETQYF.

The table lists this clone with a few counts. The chain has TRBV28 and TRBJ2-5; the D gene is possibly TRBD1 (5 bases). The V end lost 3 bases, the J end lost 1 base, and 12 bases lay between the germline ends. The CDR3 loop spans 15 amino acids. Germline V gene lookup returns CDR1 MDHEN and CDR2 SYDVKM. CDR3 DNA: TGTGCCAGCAGTTTGTCGACAGACCCCCAAGAGACCCAGTACTTC. Protein product: CASSLSTDPQETQYF.

The chain has TRBV19 and TRBJ2-3; D is possibly TRBD1 (5 bases). V was shortened by 4 bases and J by 0 bases, with 17 bases between the two germline ends. This CDR3 region has 17 residues. Germline V gives CDR1 LNHDA, CDR2 SQIVND (reference sequence). The CDR3 bases are TGTGCCAGTAGTAACAGGCTCAGCCAAACTAGCACAGATACGCAGTATTTT. It is translated as CASSNRLSQTSTDTQYF.

The gene calls are TRBV24-1 and TRBJ2-2; 16 nucleotides agree with TRBD2. Germline assignment: CDR1 KGHDR and CDR2 SFDVKD. The V gene end was trimmed by 3 bases and the J gene end by 0 bases; junction bases not matched to a gene: 3. The CDR3 is 19 residues long. In nucleotides, the CDR3 is TGTGCCACCAGTGATCTCGGGACTAGCGGGAGGGCGAACACCGGGGAGCTGTTTTTT. It translates to CATSDLGTSGRANTGELFF.

This chain joins TRBV5-1 and TRBJ2-5, with a tentative D call TRBD1 (7 bases). Germline CDR1 and CDR2: SGHRS and YFSETQ. This CDR3 has 13 amino acids. V lost 4 bases, J lost 9 bases, and 16 bases lay in between. This CDR3 is CASSPIRGASQYF. The CDR3 bases are TGCGCCAGCAGCCCCATCAGGGGGGCCTCCCAGTACTTC.

The chain has TRBV29-1 and TRBJ1-1, with a tentative D call TRBD1 (6 bases). V lost 4 bases and J 5 bases, leaving 17 bases between the germline ends. Germline loops: CDR1 SQVTM, CDR2 ANQGSEA. The CDR3 runs to 14 residues. CDR3 sequence: CSVAPRGRGTEAFF. In DNA, the CDR3 is TGCAGCGTTGCCCCTCGTGGCAGGGGAACTGAAGCTTTCTTT.

V gene TRBV18 combines with J gene TRBJ2-3; 9 bases match TRBD2. Germline-derived CDR1 and CDR2 are KGHSH and LQKENI. J was trimmed by 3 bases and V by 3 bases; bases with no gene match: 7. CDR3 length: 16 amino acids. The CDR3: CASSPLAGVKTDTQYF. The CDR3 DNA is TGTGCCAGCTCACCTTTAGCGGGAGTAAAGACAGATACGCAGTATTTT. The whole variable domain, remainder taken from reference TRBV18 and TRBJ2-3, is NAGVMQNPRHLVRRRGQEARLRCSPMKGHSHVYWYRQLPEEGLKFMVYLQKENIIDESGMPKERFSAEFPKEGPSILRIQQVVRGDSAAYFCASSPLAGVKTDTQYFGPGTRLTVL.

V gene TRBV28 combines with J gene TRBJ2-5; the match to TRBD2 covers 8 bases. Germline CDR1 MDHEN, CDR2 SYDVKM. The length of the CDR3 is 14 residues. V dropped 9 bases and J dropped 5; count of bases not matched to a gene: 11. The CDR3 DNA sequence: TGTGCCAGACACCTACTAGCGGCTCCTGAGACCCAGTACTTC. It codes for CARHLLAAPETQYF.

The chain uses TRBV20-1 and TRBJ1-1, with 7 bases that match TRBD1. The CDR3 totals 10 residues. Germline V CDR1 and CDR2: DFQATT, SNEGSKA (reference sequence). V lost 4 bases, J lost 10 bases, and 3 bases stayed unmatched. This CDR3 reads CSATGGTAFF. The CDR3 DNA is TGCAGTGCTACAGGGGGGACAGCTTTCTTT.

V and J are TRBV9 and TRBJ2-3, with D tentatively TRBD2 (5 bases). V lost 0 bases, J lost 0 bases, and 8 bases lay in between. Germline CDR1 and CDR2: SGDLS and YYNGEE. The CDR3 sequence is 15 residues long. The chain's CDR3 is CASSVGGGSTDTQYF. CDR3 nucleotide sequence: TGTGCCAGCAGCGTAGGCGGCGGGAGCACAGATACGCAGTATTTT.

A note on this clone: Distinct nucleotide sequences in the sample also encode this CDR3. This chain links TRBV11-2 with TRBJ1-2, with D possibly matching TRBD1 (6 bases). The CDR3 runs 13 residues. CDR1 is SGHAT, CDR2 FQNNGV, per germline. V was shortened by 5 bases and J by 2 bases, with 9 bases between the two germline ends. CDR3 sequence: CASSQDRNYGYTF. CDR3 in DNA: TGTGCCAGCAGCCAAGACAGGAACTATGGCTACACCTTC.

The chain couples TRBV5-4 to TRBJ1-6, with a possible D match to TRBD1 (6 bases). This CDR3 is 17 amino acids long. The germline gives CDR1 SGHNT, CDR2 YYREEE (reference sequence). Trimming removed 0 bases at V and 6 bases at J, with 16 bases between. The CDR3 here is CASSLEGSGVGNSPLHF. The CDR3 nucleotides read TGTGCCAGCAGCTTGGAAGGGTCAGGGGTTGGTAATTCACCCCTCCACTTT.

The V gene is TRBV12-3 or TRBV12-4, the J gene TRBJ2-7, with unresolved D. Trimming took 4 bases from V and 6 from J, leaving 13 bases between them. The CDR3 contains 13 residues. This CDR3 reads CASSSNRVGEQYF. The CDR3 DNA sequence: TGTGCCAGCAGTTCGAACCGGGTGGGCGAGCAGTACTTC.

V and J are TRBV20-1 and TRBJ2-1; 12 nucleotides agree with TRBD2. Germline V gives CDR1 DFQATT, CDR2 SNEGSKA (reference sequence). Trimming took 3 bases from V and 4 from J; bases not matched to a gene: 1. The length of the CDR3 is 14 residues. The CDR3 bases are TGCAGTGCTAGTACTAGCGGGAGGTACAATGAGCAGTTCTTC. This codes for CSASTSGRYNEQFF.

This clone was seen a handful of times. The V and J genes are TRBV6-5 and TRBJ1-1; maybe TRBD1 (6 bases). V was cut by 9 bases and J by 3 bases, with 14 bases left in between. The CDR3 has 13 residues. Germline-derived CDR1 and CDR2 are MNHEY and SVGAGI. The CDR3 is CASTDRSYTEAFF. CDR3 DNA: TGTGCCAGTACGGACAGAAGCTACACTGAAGCTTTCTTT.

The chain has TRBV24-1 and TRBJ2-2; D remains ambiguous. The CDR3 is 14 residues long. Germline CDR1 is KGHDR and CDR2 is SFDVKD. The germline V and J ends were trimmed by 9 bases and 0 bases, with 10 bases remaining between them. The CDR3 loop reads CATGSRANTGELFF. The CDR3, as DNA: TGTGCCACCGGATCACGGGCGAACACCGGGGAGCTGTTTTTT.

V is TRBV18 and J is TRBJ2-3, with D maybe TRBD2 (6 bases). The CDR3 runs to 15 residues. Germline-derived CDR1 and CDR2 are KGHSH and LQKENI. Trimming pared 4 bases from V and 0 bases from J, leaving 11 bases between. The CDR3: CASSQLRGSTDTQYF. The CDR3 nucleotides are TGTGCCAGCTCACAACTTCGGGGGAGCACAGATACGCAGTATTTT.

The rearrangement links TRBV25-1 to TRBJ1-2; D possibly corresponds to TRBD1 (6 bases). Trimming cost V 4 bases and J 7 bases, with 10 bases left between them. The CDR3 sequence is 12 residues long. In germline, CDR1 is MGHDK, CDR2 SYGVNS. The CDR3: CASSGTVAGYTF. DNA of the CDR3: TGTGCCAGCAGTGGGACAGTGGCTGGCTACACCTTC.